This T cell receptor beta chain came from a study of blood T cells in healthy people across ages. The authors ran a second PCR of about 7 to 12 cycles using a sample-barcoded 5' primer and a J-beta primer mix. TCRdb reprocessed the 5' RACE reads with MiXCR, giving one entry per CDR3 protein. The sample has 1.5 million to 1.9 million distinct CDR3 sequences, approximately 43% seen once; the top ten hold 4%. The CDR3 is 13 residues long. Deletions cut 6 bases from V and 3 bases from J, with 11 bases between. Germline V lookup: CDR1 DFQATT, CDR2 SNEGSKA (reference sequence). The chain has TRBV20-1 and TRBJ2-2; D remains ambiguous. The TCR originated in a woman aged 18-35 years in good health. Sequencing was carried out using blood. CDR3 amino acids: CSATRRDTGELFF. DNA for the CDR3: TGCAGTGCCACTCGACGGGACACCGGGGAGCTGTTTTTT.